This paragraph covers one TCR beta chain sequence. The clone's antigen remains unknown. The input lacks base qualities; no much larger clone sits a single base away. An Illumina MiSeq was used to sequence the TCRbeta libraries, yielding an average of about 41,000 productive templates per sample. Multiplex PCR amplification was used to generate TCRbeta CDR3 libraries with the immunoSEQ assay. The source study handled its data this way. Repertoire diversity was calculated as previously defined, with values near 0 taken to indicate extremely monoclonal samples. Here the immuneACCESS table is served through TCRdb, limited to in-frame sequences with V and J called. Missing clones are a known gap in these copies; in checked studies unresolved V genes cover under half, and the rest lacks a known reason. D and trimming were read from the DNA, whereas the V and J calls and clone size are those reported in that table. Across this sample there are fewer than 6,000 clones, with around half seen only once. The top ten clonotypes cover 58% of the sample.

The same DNA, extracted from blood mononuclear cells, served for both the TCR sequencing and the STAT3 sequencing. The data originate from a study of STAT3 mutations in large granular lymphocyte leukemia (dated by TCRdb to the late 2010s). Background for the entire study: Roughly half of the T-LGLL patients who were sequenced longitudinally carried canonical activating STAT3 mutations. Each patient was sequenced at an average of roughly 3.7 time points, ranging from 2 to 8 samplings. Serial deep sequencing of TCRbeta CDR3 and STAT3 was performed in patients with T-cell large granular lymphocyte leukemia to reconstruct clonal hierarchy and dynamics. Over half of the T-LGLL patients were given one or more immunosuppressive therapy regimens, and approximately 36% of the treated patients had a hematologic response. More than 15 representative T-LGLL cases were selected from an initial cohort of under 250 LGL patients for longitudinal TCRbeta and STAT3 sequencing. As controls within the study, a couple of patients with natural killer LGL leukemia were also sequenced longitudinally.

The paper as a whole reports these results and caveats: At least one immunodominant TCRbeta clonotype was present in every T-LGLL patient, and multiple immunodominant subclonotypes appeared in about half of the T-LGLL patients. In several patients, dominant TCR clone burden exceeded STAT3 mutant burden, suggesting STAT3 mutation arose secondarily within a pre-expanded clone. In about 30% of the 18 patients, TCR clonotype switching occurred after therapy, and every newly emerging clone was STAT3 wild type. Because no samples were available when a clone first appeared, clonal expansion had to be inferred from samplings taken at other points. Variable intervals between samplings and differing treatment regimens complicated linking therapy response to changes in TCR clonal burden. Persisting codominant clonotypes in some patients meant a small but highly pathogenic clone may have been missed.

V lost 3 bases and J lost 7 bases; the stretch between them is 9 bases long. CDR1 and CDR2, looked up from the germline V gene, are KGHSH and LQKENI. The CDR3 runs 13 residues from the cysteine to the phenylalanine. Of the read, only the CDR3 DNA is kept; its 39 bases are in frame from base 1. In this chain, TRBV18 is recombined with TRBJ1-4; too little of a D gene remains to name it. The sequenced sample was peripheral blood mononuclear cells. The origin of this receptor is a woman in her sixties or seventies with T-cell large granular lymphocyte leukemia. Some clones in this sample may be carry-over from other donors' samples. The age is the age at diagnosis. The sequenced DNA: TGTGCCAGCTCACCGGGCGACGGTGAAAAACTGTTTTTT. It encodes CASSPGDGEKLFF.